The 14 T cell receptor beta chains below all came from one sample that was sequenced in a study of early T cells in non-severe SARS-CoV-2 infection. TCRdb processed the 5' RACE reads anew with MiXCR; each CDR3 protein has one entry. The table includes 45,000 to 75,000 distinct CDR3 sequences, roughly 12% detected once. Sequencing was performed on whole blood. The receptor source for this set is an adult who was a healthcare worker with PCR-confirmed SARS-CoV-2 infection or an uninfected control (not recorded which).

V usage is TRBV11-3 and J usage is TRBJ2-1; D is possibly TRBD1 (6 bases). This CDR3 region has 13 residues. Germline V gene lookup returns CDR1 SGHNT and CDR2 YENEEA. The ends were cut back, 0 bases at V and 9 bases at J, with 9 bases in the middle. CDR3 nucleotides: TGTGCCAGCAGCTTAGAACAGGGTTTTGAGCAGTTCTTC. This gives the protein CASSLEQGFEQFF.

The J gene is TRBJ2-7, the V gene TRBV3-1, with a possible D match to TRBD1 (6 bases). Trimming pared 0 bases from V and 4 bases from J, leaving 13 bases between. The CDR3 runs to 15 residues. In germline, CDR1 is LGHDT, CDR2 YNNKEL (reference sequence). CDR3 DNA: TGTGCCAGCAGCCAAGACAGGGGAAGGGGATACGAGCAGTACTTC. Its translation: CASSQDRGRGYEQYF.

The rearrangement joins TRBV7-3 to TRBJ2-3, with 11 positions matching TRBD2. Germline V lookup: CDR1 SGHTA, CDR2 FQGTGA. Germline trimming cut 4 bases from V and 3 bases from J; bases unmatched to any gene: 6. CDR3 length: 16 amino acids. For the CDR3, the DNA is TGTGCCAGCAGCTCCCCTAGCGGGAGGATGACAGATACGCAGTATTTT. It specifies CASSSPSGRMTDTQYF.

This clonotype has more than one count but fewer than ten. This clone may be a read error of a much larger clone one base away. The gene calls are TRBV29-1 and TRBJ2-5; 11 nucleotides line up with TRBD2. The CDR3 is 13 amino acids. CDR1 SQVTM and CDR2 ANQGSEA come from the germline V gene. V lost 6 bases, J lost 10 bases, and 10 bases stayed unmatched. CDR3 DNA: TGCAGCGTCCAGACTAGCGGGAACTTGGTCCAGTACTTC. Amino acid sequence: CSVQTSGNLVQYF.

This clonotype was detected many times. The chain uses TRBV29-1 and TRBJ1-1, with D possibly being TRBD1 (6 bases). The CDR3 length is 13 residues. V gave up 4 bases and J gave up 1 base, with 10 bases separating them. Germline V gives CDR1 SQVTM, CDR2 ANQGSEA. The CDR3 coding sequence is TGCAGCGTTGCCCAGACAGGGAACACTGAAGCTTTCTTT. This translates into CSVAQTGNTEAFF.

This clonotype was observed a few times. The V and J genes are TRBV18 and TRBJ1-4; TRBD1 agrees at 9 bases. CDR1 and CDR2 (germline): KGHSH, LQKENI. The CDR3 has 15 amino acids. Trimming took 3 bases from V and 7 from J; bases not matched to a gene: 6. The DNA of the CDR3 is TGTGCCAGCTCACCCCGTCGACAGGGGGGTGAAAAACTGTTTTTT. Translated, it gives CASSPRRQGGEKLFF.

The rearrangement uses TRBV18 and TRBJ2-3; maybe TRBD2 (5 bases). V was cut by 8 bases and J by 0 bases, with 15 bases left in between. Germline V gene sequence: CDR1 KGHSH, CDR2 LQKENI. The CDR3 length is 15 residues. CDR3 loop: CASTTFSGSTDTQYF. DNA of the CDR3: TGTGCCAGCACAACCTTTTCGGGAAGCACAGATACGCAGTATTTT.

V and J are TRBV12-3 or TRBV12-4 and TRBJ2-4; 8 bases agree with TRBD2. The CDR3 runs 15 residues. With 6 bases clipped from V and 8 bases from J, the junction kept 12 bases outside the gene matches. CDR3 in amino acids: CASSPEGLASDIQYF. CDR3 sequence (DNA): TGTGCCAGCAGCCCCGAAGGACTAGCATCGGACATTCAGTACTTC.

This clonotype was seen more than once but under ten times. The chain has TRBV3-1 and TRBJ1-1; D may be TRBD1 (5 bases). Per the germline V gene, CDR1 is LGHDT and CDR2 is YNNKEL (reference sequence). Trimming took 3 bases from V and 10 from J, leaving 15 bases between them. The length of the CDR3 is 13 residues. DNA of the CDR3: TGTGCCAGCAGCCAGATCGAGAGGGGAGCAGCTTTCTTT. Translation: CASSQIERGAAFF. The whole variable domain, remainder taken from reference TRBV3-1 and TRBJ1-1, is DTAVSQTPKYLVTQMGNDKSIKCEQNLGHDTMYWYKQDSKKFLKIMFSYNNKELIINETVPNRFSPKSPDKAHLNLHINSLELGDSAVYFCASSQIERGAAFFGQGTRLTVV.

The chain combines TRBV10-1 with TRBJ2-5; 10 nucleotides match TRBD2. Germline CDR1 WNHNN, CDR2 SYGVQD (reference sequence). The CDR3 is 15 residues long. V dropped 6 bases and J dropped 0; count of bases not matched to a gene: 4. The CDR3 nucleotides are TGCGCCAGCAGCGTCCTAGCGGGGGACCAAGAGACCCAGTACTTC. Translation: CASSVLAGDQETQYF.

This clonotype occurred many times. The CDR3 protein is CASSDSPTLEYNEQFF. CDR3 DNA: TGTGCCAGCAGTGACTCCCCTACGTTAGAATACAATGAGCAGTTCTTC. This chain connects TRBV6-4 to TRBJ2-1; D unresolved. The CDR3 consists of 16 residues. Per germline, CDR1 MRHNA and CDR2 SNTAGT. Trimming cost V 0 bases and J 4 bases, with 13 bases left between them.

The rearrangement links TRBV10-2 to TRBJ2-5, with D hard to call. The CDR3 loop spans 18 amino acids. The V gene lost 0 bases and the J gene lost 0 bases, with 17 bases spanning the gap. Germline CDR1 WSHSY, CDR2 SAAADI. The CDR3: CASSESNSELRYQETQYF. DNA of the CDR3: TGCGCCAGCAGTGAGTCTAACTCCGAACTACGGTACCAAGAGACCCAGTACTTC.

The chain joins TRBV25-1 to TRBJ2-1, with D possibly matching TRBD1 (6 bases). V lost 3 bases and J lost 11, with 8 bases in between. The CDR3 has 11 residues. Germline CDR1 is MGHDK and CDR2 is SYGVNS. The CDR3 nucleotides read TGTGCCAGCAGTGACCAGGGGAAGCAGTTCTTC. Translation gives CASSDQGKQFF. Variable domain in full (rest from reference TRBV25-1 and TRBJ2-1): EADIYQTPRYLVIGTGKKITLECSQTMGHDKMYWYQQDPGMELHLIHYSYGVNSTEKGDLSSESTVSRIRTEHFPLTLESARPSHTSQYLCASSDQGKQFFGPGTRLTVL.

This clonotype was found many times. The V gene is TRBV13, the J gene TRBJ2-2, with D unclear. Germline V CDR1 and CDR2: PRHDT, FYEKMQ (reference sequence). V was trimmed by 5 bases and J by 1 base, leaving 5 bases between them. The CDR3 has 13 residues. The CDR3 nucleotides read TGTGCCAGCAGCCGCAGGAACACCGGGGAGCTGTTTTTT. Encoded protein: CASSRRNTGELFF.